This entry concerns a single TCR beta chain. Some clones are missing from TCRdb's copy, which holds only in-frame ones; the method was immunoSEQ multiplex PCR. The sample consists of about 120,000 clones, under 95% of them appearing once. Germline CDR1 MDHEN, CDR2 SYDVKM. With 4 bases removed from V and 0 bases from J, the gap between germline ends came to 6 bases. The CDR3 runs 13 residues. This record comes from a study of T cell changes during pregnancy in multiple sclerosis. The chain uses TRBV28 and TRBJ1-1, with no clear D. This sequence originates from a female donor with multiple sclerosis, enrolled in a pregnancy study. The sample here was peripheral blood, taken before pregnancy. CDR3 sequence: CASSWEVNTEAFF. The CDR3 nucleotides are TGTGCCAGCAGTTGGGAGGTGAACACTGAAGCTTTCTTT.